These 8 T cell receptor beta chains were sequenced from one sample in a study of T cell responses to AZD1222 COVID-19 vaccine. Here immunoSEQ multiplex PCR was the method, and the copy in TCRdb shows in-frame clones only, minus some. The data hold 90,000 to 150,000 clones, with around 89% observed a single time. Sequencing used peripheral blood, obtained 28 days after the second AZD1222 dose. The receptor source for this set is an adult who received the AZD1222 COVID-19 vaccine.

This rearrangement joins TRBV24-1 to TRBJ2-2, with 11 bases fitting TRBD1. This CDR3 comprises 16 residues. The junction had 4 bases not matched to a gene; V was cut back by 4 bases and J by 4 bases. Per the germline V gene, CDR1 is KGHDR and CDR2 is SFDVKD. CDR3 nucleotide sequence: TGTGCCACCAGTGACCTGGGACAGGGGGTCACCGGGGAGCTGTTTTTT. Amino acid sequence: CATSDLGQGVTGELFF.

This clone has only a few counts. V is TRBV6-6 and J is TRBJ2-7, with 8 bases matching TRBD1. The germline CDR1 and CDR2 sequences are MNHNY and SVGAGI (reference sequence). The CDR3 is 17 amino acids. Trimming removed 5 bases from V and 0 bases from J; junction bases left unmatched: 12. The CDR3 nucleotides are TGTGCCAGCAGTCCACCTGGACAGGGAAGTTTCTCCTACGAGCAGTACTTC. This translates into CASSPPGQGSFSYEQYF.

The rearrangement joins TRBV13 to TRBJ1-4; D call uncertain. This CDR3 has 15 residues. Trimming took off 4 bases at V and 0 bases at J, with 9 bases between the two ends. Per germline, CDR1 PRHDT and CDR2 FYEKMQ (reference sequence). The CDR3 nucleotides are TGTGCCAGCAGCTCCAAGGCTTCAACTAATGAAAAACTGTTTTTT. Encoded protein: CASSSKASTNEKLFF.

V is TRBV14 and J is TRBJ1-1; unclear D gene. V was trimmed by 9 bases and J by 1 base, leaving 6 bases between them. In germline, CDR1 is SGHDN, CDR2 FVKESK. This CDR3 spans 11 amino acids. The CDR3, as DNA: TGTGCCAGTTGGCGGAACACTGAAGCTTTCTTT. Its protein is CASWRNTEAFF.

V usage is TRBV18 and J usage is TRBJ1-5, with D hard to call. The CDR3 is made up of 12 amino acids. Trimming took 6 bases from V and 4 from J, leaving 7 bases between them. CDR1 and CDR2 (germline): KGHSH, LQKENI. The CDR3 bases are TGTGCCAGCTCCGGACCTAATCAGCCCCAGCATTTT. It is translated as CASSGPNQPQHF.

V gene TRBV7-8 combines with J gene TRBJ1-4; D call uncertain. Germline V lookup: CDR1 SGHVS, CDR2 FQNEAQ. Trimming stripped 2 bases from V and 0 bases from J, with 7 bases between. The CDR3 runs to 15 residues. This CDR3 reads CASSLRRTTNEKLFF. DNA of the CDR3: TGTGCCAGCAGCTTACGCCGTACAACTAATGAAAAACTGTTTTTT. Full variable domain (outside the CDR3, taken from reference TRBV7-8 and TRBJ1-4): GAGVSQSPRYKVAKRGQDVALRCDPISGHVSLFWYQQALGQGPEFLTYFQNEAQLDKSGLPSDRFFAERPEGSVSTLKIQRTQQEDSAVYLCASSLRRTTNEKLFFGSGTQLSVL.

The chain carries TRBV5-4 and TRBJ2-2, with 9 positions matching TRBD1. Trimming cost V 3 bases and J 7 bases; bases outside gene matches: 10. Germline CDR1 SGHNT, CDR2 YYREEE (reference sequence). The CDR3 has 16 residues. The CDR3 here is CASSSAGTGSYGELFF. The CDR3 region has the DNA TGTGCCAGCAGCTCCGCCGGGACAGGGAGCTACGGGGAGCTGTTTTTT.

This chain uses TRBV19 with TRBJ2-7; weak D call: TRBD2 (5 bases). The CDR3 runs to 13 residues. Germline values: CDR1 LNHDA, CDR2 SQIVND (reference sequence). With 3 bases removed from V and 2 bases from J, the gap between germline ends came to 8 bases. For the CDR3, the DNA is TGTGCCAGTAGTATGAGGGTTCCCTACGAGCAGTACTTC. It specifies CASSMRVPYEQYF.